The rows below give T cell receptor beta chains drawn from one sample of a study of T cells expressing NK-cell markers. TCRdb reanalyzed the 5' RACE reads, giving one entry per CDR3 protein sequence and no DNA. The table gives hundreds of thousands of distinct CDR3 sequences; the top ten clones make up roughly 4.2% of it. The sample was blood T cells: a sorted CD56 or NKG2C T cell subset, CD4+ or CD8+ T cells, or bulk PBMC T cells (not recorded which). The receptors here all came from a woman between 18 and 70 years old in good health. Both conserved end residues are part of each CDR3. Each record gives: J gene, V gene, CDR3 protein.

TRBJ2-1,TRBV7-3,CASSPRGLVDEQFF
TRBJ2-1,TRBV24-1,CATSDLGTGYRNEQFF
TRBJ2-2,TRBV6-2/TRBV6-3,CASSSTGTNTGELFF
TRBJ1-1,TRBV25-1,CASRGTGATFGTEAFF
TRBJ1-2,TRBV18,CASSPPIGDSYGYTF
TRBJ1-2,TRBV20-1,CSAPPPFRAGNGYTF
TRBJ2-7,TRBV29-1,CSVGIQGYEQYF
TRBJ2-7,TRBV20-1,CSARDPRALAGAYEQYF
TRBJ2-5,TRBV29-1,CSVGEGPETQYF
TRBJ1-4,TRBV7-2,CASSFMTGGNEKLFF
TRBJ2-7,TRBV7-2,CASSLSSGTATYEQYF
TRBJ2-1,TRBV7-2,CASSSGGAYNEQFF
TRBJ2-7,TRBV3-1,CASSPRDFSYEQYF
TRBJ1-3,TRBV7-2,CASSLGAGNTIYF
TRBJ1-4,TRBV4-1,CASKPVGLKNEKLFF
TRBJ2-3,TRBV6-2/TRBV6-3,CASSYASATSTDTQYF
TRBJ2-5,TRBV11-1,CASSSRSRETQYF
TRBJ1-1,TRBV18,CASSQDRESIEAFF
TRBJ2-3,TRBV29-1,CSVAGRTTDTQYF
TRBJ2-3,TRBV7-2,CASSSGWGYTDTQYF
TRBJ2-7,TRBV11-1,CASSFSPGQGEKEYF
TRBJ2-7,TRBV20-1,CSAQGTYEQYF
TRBJ1-2,TRBV5-1,CASSVTPGPSEGGYTF
TRBJ2-3,TRBV20-1,CSAHGTSGTTDTQYF
TRBJ1-1,TRBV5-1,CASERLGGGGTEAFF
TRBJ2-4,TRBV3-1,CASSQVYLAGERNIQYF
TRBJ2-5,TRBV7-6,CASTTQETQYF
TRBJ2-5,TRBV20-1,CSARDETRRIQETQYF
TRBJ1-5,TRBV5-4,CASSPGGGNQPQHF
TRBJ1-6,TRBV27,CASIPVDPGTGGEVSPLHF
TRBJ1-1,TRBV27,CASRDADKLNTEAFF
TRBJ2-4,TRBV20-1,CSAHAQGTIQYF
TRBJ2-5,TRBV7-2,CASSLPAGTQYF